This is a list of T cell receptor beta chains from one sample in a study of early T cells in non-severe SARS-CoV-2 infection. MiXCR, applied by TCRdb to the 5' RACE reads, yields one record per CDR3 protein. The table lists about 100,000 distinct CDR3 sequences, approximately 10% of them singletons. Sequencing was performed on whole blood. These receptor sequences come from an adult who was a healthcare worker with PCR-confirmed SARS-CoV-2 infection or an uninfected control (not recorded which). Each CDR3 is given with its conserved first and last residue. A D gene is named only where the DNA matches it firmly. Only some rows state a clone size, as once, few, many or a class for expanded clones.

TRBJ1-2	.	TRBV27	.	CASRSSPGGRYGYTF	TGTGCCAGCAGAAGCTCCCCCGGGGGCCGCTATGGCTACACCTTC
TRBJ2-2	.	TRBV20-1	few	CSARDPSGLGTGELFF	TGCAGTGCTAGAGATCCCAGCGGGCTTGGGACCGGGGAGCTGTTTTTT
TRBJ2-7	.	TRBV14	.	CASSHPGGGYEQYF	TGTGCCAGCAGCCACCCGGGGGGCGGGTACGAGCAGTACTTC
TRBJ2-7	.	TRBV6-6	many	CASGERGGTVHEQYF	TGTGCCAGCGGGGAGCGAGGGGGGACAGTTCACGAGCAGTACTTC
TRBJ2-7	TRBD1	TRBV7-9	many	CASSFRTGGPHEQYF	TGTGCCAGCAGCTTCCGGACAGGGGGCCCCCACGAGCAGTACTTC
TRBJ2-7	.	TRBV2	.	CASSQSYEQYF	TGTGCCAGCAGTCAATCCTACGAGCAGTACTTC
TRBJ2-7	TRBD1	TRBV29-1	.	CSAGEGTGPYEQYF	TGCAGCGCCGGGGAAGGGACAGGGCCCTACGAGCAGTACTTC
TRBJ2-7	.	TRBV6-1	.	CASSKTVTYEQYF	TGTGCCAGCAGCAAGACTGTCACCTACGAGCAGTACTTC
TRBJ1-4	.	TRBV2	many	CASKLVAEKLFF	TGTGCCAGCAAGTTAGTGGCAGAAAAACTGTTTTTT
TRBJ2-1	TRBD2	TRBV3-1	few	CASSQGGRASGEQFF	TGTGCCAGCAGCCAAGGCGGGAGGGCTAGTGGCGAGCAGTTCTTC
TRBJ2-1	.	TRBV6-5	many	CASSYSYRDNEQFF	TGTGCCAGCAGTTACTCGTATAGAGACAATGAGCAGTTCTTC
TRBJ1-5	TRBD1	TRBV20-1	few	CSATPGQGMYQPQHF	TGCAGTGCTACCCCCGGACAGGGAATGTATCAGCCCCAGCATTTT
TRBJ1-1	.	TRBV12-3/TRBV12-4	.	CASSVDRPEAFF	TGTGCCAGCAGCGTTGACCGGCCTGAAGCTTTCTTT
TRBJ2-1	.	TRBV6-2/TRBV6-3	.	CASSSRQNEQFF	TGTGCCAGCAGTTCCCGACAAAATGAGCAGTTCTTC
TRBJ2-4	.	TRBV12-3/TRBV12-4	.	CASSSPRQMIAKNIQYF	TGTGCCAGCAGTTCCCCCCGACAGATGATAGCCAAAAACATTCAGTACTTC
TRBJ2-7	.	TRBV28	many	CASSLIDTSYEQYF	TGTGCCAGCAGTTTAATTGACACCTCCTACGAGCAGTACTTC
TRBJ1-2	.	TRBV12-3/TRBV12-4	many	CASSSNRANYGYTF	TGTGCCAGCAGTTCAAACAGGGCGAACTATGGCTACACCTTC
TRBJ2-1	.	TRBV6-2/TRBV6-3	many	CASSYRFENEQFF	TGTGCCAGCAGTTACCGTTTTGAAAATGAGCAGTTCTTC
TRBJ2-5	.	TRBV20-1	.	CSARDGTPVETQYF	TGCAGTGCTAGAGATGGGACACCAGTAGAGACCCAGTACTTC
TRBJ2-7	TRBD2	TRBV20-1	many	CSATTSGSYEQYF	TGCAGTGCAACTACTAGCGGGAGCTACGAGCAGTACTTC
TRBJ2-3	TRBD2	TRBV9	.	CASSETSVSTDTQYF	TGTGCCAGCAGCGAGACTAGCGTTAGCACAGATACGCAGTATTTT
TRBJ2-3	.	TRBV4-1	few	CASSQVFGDTQYF	TGCGCCAGCAGCCAAGTCTTTGGTGATACGCAGTATTTT
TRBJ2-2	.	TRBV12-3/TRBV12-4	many	CASSSSGPTNTGELFF	TGTGCCAGCAGTTCCAGCGGACCTACGAACACCGGGGAGCTGTTTTTT
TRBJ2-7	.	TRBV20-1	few	CSASTPGREEYF	TGCAGTGCTTCGACACCGGGACGAGAAGAGTACTTC
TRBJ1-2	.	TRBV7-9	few	CASSSTGDYGYTF	TGTGCCAGCAGCTCAACCGGGGACTATGGCTACACCTTC
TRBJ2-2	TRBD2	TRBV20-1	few	CSAREGTAGELFF	TGCAGTGCCAGGGAGGGCACGGCCGGGGAGCTGTTTTTT
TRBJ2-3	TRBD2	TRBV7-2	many	CASSPSSGAGADTQYF	TGTGCCAGCAGCCCCAGTAGCGGGGCCGGGGCAGATACGCAGTATTTT
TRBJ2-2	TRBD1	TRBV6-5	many	CASSSPTGEYVANTGELFF	TGTGCCAGCAGTAGCCCGACAGGGGAATATGTCGCGAACACCGGGGAGCTGTTTTTT
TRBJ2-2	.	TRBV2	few	CASKGQLRTGELFF	TGTGCCAGCAAGGGTCAGCTAAGGACCGGGGAGCTGTTTTTT
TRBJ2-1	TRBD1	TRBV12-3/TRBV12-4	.	CASRGQGLNYNEQFF	TGTGCCAGCAGAGGACAGGGTCTTAATTACAATGAGCAGTTCTTC
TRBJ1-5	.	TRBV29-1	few	CSVADGFNQPQHF	TGCAGCGTCGCGGACGGATTCAATCAGCCCCAGCATTTT
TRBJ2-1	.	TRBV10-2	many	CASSESNGGFAGYDNEQFF	TGCGCCAGCAGTGAGTCGAACGGGGGTTTTGCGGGATACGACAATGAGCAGTTCTTC
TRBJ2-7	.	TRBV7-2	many	CASSLGFGLGEQYF	TGTGCCAGCAGCTTAGGGTTCGGCCTAGGCGAGCAGTACTTC
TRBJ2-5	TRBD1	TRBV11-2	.	CASSLGMTGRGETQYF	TGTGCCAGCAGCTTAGGGATGACAGGGCGCGGTGAGACCCAGTACTTC
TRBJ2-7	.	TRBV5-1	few	CASSSWGTTTYEQYF	TGCGCCAGCTCCTCCTGGGGGACAACAACCTACGAGCAGTACTTC
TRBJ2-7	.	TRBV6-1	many	CASSERQNYEQYF	TGTGCCAGCAGTGAACGCCAGAACTACGAGCAGTACTTC
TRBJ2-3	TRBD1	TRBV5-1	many	CASGGQGPTDTQYF	TGCGCCAGCGGCGGACAGGGCCCGACAGATACGCAGTATTTT
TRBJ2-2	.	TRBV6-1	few	CASSEAPGAGELFF	TGTGCCAGCAGTGAGGCACCAGGCGCCGGGGAGCTGTTTTTT